Here is one T cell receptor (beta chain) with its context. In the original analysis: Reference gene primers were amplified, and this amplification served to estimate nucleated cell counts. TCRdb's copy holds only in-frame clones and misses some; the assay was immunoSEQ multiplex PCR. The D gene and trimming were derived from the DNA, and the V and J assignments and clone size from that table. The sample includes some 83,000 clones, approximately 82% of them seen just once. The record originates from a study of blood T cell repertoires in COVID-19. CDR1 is KGHDR and CDR2 is SFDVKD in the germline V gene. There are 16 residues in the CDR3. Trimming removed 1 base at V and 5 bases at J, with 16 bases between.

The chain employs TRBV24-1 and TRBJ2-5, with D perhaps TRBD2 (5 bases). This sequence was found in a human donor in a cohort sampled during active COVID-19. The source material was peripheral blood. The CDR3 DNA is TGTGCCACCAGTGATTTTCGAGAAGAGGGTTGGGAGACCCAGTACTTC. Translation gives CATSDFREEGWETQYF.